Reported below is one T cell receptor (beta chain). Its antigen is unknown. This sample stems from a study of tumor-infiltrating lymphocytes in primary liver carcinoma. For the study at large: There were roughly 3.5 to 7.13 million productive TCRbeta reads per sample, a yield similar across tissue types.

Findings of the study overall: Reduced overlap was seen in tumor-adjacent and tumor-blood pairs versus tumor region pairs.

The CDR3 is 17 amino acids. Germline-derived CDR1 and CDR2 are MGHRA and YSYEKL. From unsorted bulk tissue weighing about 20-33 mg, DNA and RNA were co-extracted. Surgical resection treated primary liver carcinoma in the patients. Samples were taken from five separate regions of every tumor. Starting from 500 ng of total RNA, TCR beta cDNA was produced with a primer in the constant region. Library construction for TCR beta comprised three nested multiplex PCR rounds performed with slightly modified ARM-PCR. It was with TRBV1-TRBV30 forward primers and a C-beta reverse primer that the first two PCR rounds were run, at around 11 cycles each. From the multiplex PCR reads, TCRdb called clonotypes with MiXCR, one entry per CDR3 protein. The sample has roughly 78,000 distinct CDR3 sequences; 70% to 75% are singletons.

The J gene is TRBJ2-1, the V gene TRBV4-1, with D perhaps TRBD1 (5 bases). Source material: liver tumor tissue from sampling region 4. Subset defined: tumor region T4, right-lateral pole. This sequence was found in an older woman with primary liver carcinoma and hepatitis B virus infection. The CDR3 loop reads CVNSQGAGVGSYNEQFF. In DNA, the CDR3 is TGCGTCAACAGCCAAGGGGCTGGGGTAGGTTCCTACAATGAGCAGTTCTTC.